The rows below give T cell receptor beta chains drawn from one sample of a study of cytomegalovirus exposure and HLA in healthy donors. Sequencing was performed with immunoSEQ multiplex PCR; in TCRdb, only in-frame clones are kept and a portion is missing. The sample records 150,000 to 200,000 clones, around 68% being singletons. Input material: PBMCs. These receptors were collected from a man aged 35-49 years in good health and CMV-seronegative. Each CDR3 is given with its conserved first and last residue. The D gene is left open where the match is weak. Expanded clones get a size class; other rows say once, few or many, or leave the size out.

>TRBJ2-2|NA|TRBD1|15|TRBV7-2
TGTGCCAGCAGCTTAACCTCCACGACAGGGTCGGAGCTGTTTTTT
CASSLTSTTGSELFF
>TRBJ2-2|NA|NA|12|TRBV6-5
TGTGCCAGCAGTCCCGTTCTCGGGGAGCTGTTTTTT
CASSPVLGELFF
>TRBJ1-1|NA|TRBD1|12|TRBV14
TGTGCCAGCAGCCACCTGGACAGGGAGGCTTTCTTT
CASSHLDREAFF
>TRBJ2-7|few|NA|13|TRBV11-2
TGTGCCAGCAGCGGGCGGGCAGTTTACGAGCAGTACTTC
CASSGRAVYEQYF
>TRBJ2-7|NA|TRBD1|17|TRBV5-1
TGCGCCAGCAGCTTGCTGGGACAGGGATCCCGCTCCTACGAGCAGTACTTC
CASSLLGQGSRSYEQYF
>TRBJ1-1|NA|TRBD1|15|TRBV7-9
TGTGCCAGCAGCTTAATGGCAGGGGGCGGTACTGAAGCTTTCTTT
CASSLMAGGGTEAFF
>TRBJ2-5|few|TRBD2|14|TRBV4-2
TGTGCCAGCAGCCAAGAGCTAGCGGGAGAGACCCAGTACTTC
CASSQELAGETQYF
>TRBJ1-2|NA|NA|13|TRBV28
TGTGCCAGCAGAACTACAGGGTACTATGGCTACACCTTC
CASRTTGYYGYTF
>TRBJ1-2|NA|NA|16|TRBV6-6
TGTGCCAGCAGTTACTCGACGCCTGGGACAACATATGGCTACACCTTC
CASSYSTPGTTYGYTF
>TRBJ2-7|NA|NA|15|TRBV2
TGTGCCAGCAGAGAGGGGGGGAACCCATCCTACGAGCAGTACTTC
CASREGGNPSYEQYF
>TRBJ2-1|NA|TRBD2|15|TRBV7-9
TGTGCCAGCAGCTTAATGGGGGGGACTACGGATGAGCAGTTCTTC
CASSLMGGTTDEQFF
>TRBJ2-3|NA|TRBD1|16|TRBV4-2
TGTGCCAGCAGCCGACGGACAGGTGACGGCACAGATACGCAGTATTTT
CASSRRTGDGTDTQYF
>TRBJ1-6|NA|NA|15|TRBV6-5
TGTGCCAGCAGTGCCACAGGGATCGGCGGGAGACCCCTCCACTTT
CASSATGIGGRPLHF
>TRBJ2-7|NA|NA|15|TRBV2
TGTGCTAGCAGGAAGACAGCCCTCCTAGACTACGAGCAGTACTTC
CASRKTALLDYEQYF
>TRBJ2-3|NA|TRBD1|13|TRBV6-5
TGTGCCAGCAGCCTCAACAGGGGAGATACGCAGTATTTT
CASSLNRGDTQYF
>TRBJ2-1|few|TRBD2|14|TRBV29-1
TGCAGCGTTGCCGTGGGCGGGAGGTTCGGTGAGCAGTTCTTC
CSVAVGGRFGEQFF